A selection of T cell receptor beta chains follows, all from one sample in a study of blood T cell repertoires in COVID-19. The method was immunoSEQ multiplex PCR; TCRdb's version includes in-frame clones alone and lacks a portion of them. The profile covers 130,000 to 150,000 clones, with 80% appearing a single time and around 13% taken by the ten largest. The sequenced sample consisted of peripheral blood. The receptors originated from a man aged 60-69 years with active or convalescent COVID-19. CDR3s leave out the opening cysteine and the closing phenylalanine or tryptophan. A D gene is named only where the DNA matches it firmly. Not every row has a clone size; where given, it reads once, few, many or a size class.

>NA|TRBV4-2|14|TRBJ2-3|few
ASSQDESTGTDTQY
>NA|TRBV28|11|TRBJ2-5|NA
ASKGQEEETQY
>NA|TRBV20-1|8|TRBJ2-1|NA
SATGLQQF
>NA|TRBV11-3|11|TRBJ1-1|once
ASSLRGRTEAF
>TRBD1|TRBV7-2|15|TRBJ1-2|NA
ASSPRGTGGTMYGYT
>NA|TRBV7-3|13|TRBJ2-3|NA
ASSLTARDSDTQY
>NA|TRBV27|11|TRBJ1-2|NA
ASSPTRRAGYT
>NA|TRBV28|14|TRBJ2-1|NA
ASSLSGAQGRDEQF
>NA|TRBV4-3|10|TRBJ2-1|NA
ASSPDFNEQF
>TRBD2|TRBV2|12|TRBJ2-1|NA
ASAAGSSYNEQF
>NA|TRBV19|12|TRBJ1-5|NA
ASEFGQHNQPQH